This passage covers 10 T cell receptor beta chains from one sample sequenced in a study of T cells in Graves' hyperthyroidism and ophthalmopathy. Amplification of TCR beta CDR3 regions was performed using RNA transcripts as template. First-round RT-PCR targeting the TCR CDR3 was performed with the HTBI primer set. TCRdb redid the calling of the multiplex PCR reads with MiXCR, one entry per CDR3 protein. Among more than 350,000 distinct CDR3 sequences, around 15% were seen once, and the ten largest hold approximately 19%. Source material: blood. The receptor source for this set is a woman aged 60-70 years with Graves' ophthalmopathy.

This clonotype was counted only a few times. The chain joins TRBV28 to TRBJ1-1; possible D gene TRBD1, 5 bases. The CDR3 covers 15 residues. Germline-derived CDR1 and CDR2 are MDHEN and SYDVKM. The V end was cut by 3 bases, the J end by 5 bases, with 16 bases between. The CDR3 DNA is TGTGCCAGCAGTTTTCCCGGGGGGAGGGGAACTGAAGCTTTCTTT. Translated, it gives CASSFPGGRGTEAFF.

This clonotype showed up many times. DNA for the CDR3: TGTGCCAGCAGCTCGGAGACACACTCTGGAAACACCATATATTTT. The encoded protein is CASSSETHSGNTIYF. The genes are TRBV13 and TRBJ1-3; D is unclear. The V and J ends lost 4 bases and 0 bases respectively, with 10 bases between them. The length of the CDR3 is 15 residues. CDR1 is PRHDT and CDR2 is FYEKMQ in the germline V gene (reference sequence).

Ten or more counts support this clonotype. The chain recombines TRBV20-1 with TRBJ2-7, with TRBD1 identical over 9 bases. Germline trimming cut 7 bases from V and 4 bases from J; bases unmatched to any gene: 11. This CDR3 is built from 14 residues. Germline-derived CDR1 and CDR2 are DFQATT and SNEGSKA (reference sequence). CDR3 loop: CSGSAGTGPYEQYF. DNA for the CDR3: TGCAGTGGATCGGCCGGGACAGGGCCTTACGAGCAGTACTTC.

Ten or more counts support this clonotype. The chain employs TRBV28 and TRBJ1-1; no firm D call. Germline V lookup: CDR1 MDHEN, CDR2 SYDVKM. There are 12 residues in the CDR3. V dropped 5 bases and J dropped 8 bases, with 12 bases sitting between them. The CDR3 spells CASSPLYVEAFF. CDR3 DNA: TGTGCCAGCAGTCCCCTTTATGTGGAAGCTTTCTTT.

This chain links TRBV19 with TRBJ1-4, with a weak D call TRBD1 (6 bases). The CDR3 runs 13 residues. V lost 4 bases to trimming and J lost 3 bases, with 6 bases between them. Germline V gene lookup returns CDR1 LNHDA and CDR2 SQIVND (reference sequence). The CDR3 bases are TGTGCCAGTAGTAGGACAGCTAATGAAAAACTGTTTTTT. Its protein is CASSRTANEKLFF.

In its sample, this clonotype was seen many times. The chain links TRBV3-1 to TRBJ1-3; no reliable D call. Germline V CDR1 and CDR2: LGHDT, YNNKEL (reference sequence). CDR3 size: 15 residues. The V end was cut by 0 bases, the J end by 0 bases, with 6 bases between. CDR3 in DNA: TGTGCCAGCAGCCAAGATGGGCCCTCTGGAAACACCATATATTTT. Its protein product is CASSQDGPSGNTIYF.

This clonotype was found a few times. The CDR3 region is CASSPGQGGYEQYF. The DNA of the CDR3 is TGTGCCAGCAGCCCAGGACAGGGCGGCTACGAGCAGTACTTC. The chain combines TRBV11-3 with TRBJ2-7, with TRBD1 identical over 8 bases. CDR1 and CDR2 (germline): SGHNT, YENEEA. The CDR3 has 14 amino acids. V gave up 5 bases and J gave up 3 bases; unmatched junction bases: 6.

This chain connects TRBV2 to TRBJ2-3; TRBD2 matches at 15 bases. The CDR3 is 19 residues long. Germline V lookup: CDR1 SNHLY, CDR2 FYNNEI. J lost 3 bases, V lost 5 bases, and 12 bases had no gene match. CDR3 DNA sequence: TGTGCCAGCAGTCTAACGGGACTAGCGGGAGGATATGGGACAGATACGCAGTATTTT. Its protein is CASSLTGLAGGYGTDTQYF.

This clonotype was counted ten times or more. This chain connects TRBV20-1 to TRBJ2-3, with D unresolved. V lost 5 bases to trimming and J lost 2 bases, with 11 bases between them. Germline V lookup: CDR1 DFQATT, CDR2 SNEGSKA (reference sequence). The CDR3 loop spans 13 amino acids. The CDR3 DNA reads TGCAGTGCTCCCTCCCCCGCCACAGATACGCAGTATTTT. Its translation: CSAPSPATDTQYF.

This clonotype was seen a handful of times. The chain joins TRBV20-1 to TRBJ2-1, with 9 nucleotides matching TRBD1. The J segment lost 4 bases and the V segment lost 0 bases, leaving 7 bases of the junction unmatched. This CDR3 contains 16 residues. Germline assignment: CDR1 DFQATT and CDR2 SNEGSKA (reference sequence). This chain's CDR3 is CSAREPGQGIYNEQFF. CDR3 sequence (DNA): TGCAGTGCTAGAGAACCCGGACAGGGGATTTACAATGAGCAGTTCTTC.